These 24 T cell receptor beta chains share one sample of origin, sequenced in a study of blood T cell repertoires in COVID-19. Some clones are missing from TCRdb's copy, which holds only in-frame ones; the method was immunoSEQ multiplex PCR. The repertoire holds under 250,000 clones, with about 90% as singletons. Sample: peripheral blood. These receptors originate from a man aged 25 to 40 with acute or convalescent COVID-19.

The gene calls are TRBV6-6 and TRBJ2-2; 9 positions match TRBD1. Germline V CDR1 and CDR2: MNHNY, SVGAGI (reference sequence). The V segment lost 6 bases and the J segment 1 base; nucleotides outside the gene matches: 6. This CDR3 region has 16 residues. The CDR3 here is CASRPPGQGNTGELFF. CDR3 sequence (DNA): TGTGCCAGCAGACCACCGGGACAGGGGAACACCGGGGAGCTGTTTTTT.

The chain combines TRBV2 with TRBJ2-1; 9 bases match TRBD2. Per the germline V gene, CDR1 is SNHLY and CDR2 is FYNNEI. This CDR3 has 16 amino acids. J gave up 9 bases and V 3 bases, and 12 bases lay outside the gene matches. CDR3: CASSDWGASGNGEQFF. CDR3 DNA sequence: TGTGCCAGCAGTGACTGGGGGGCTAGCGGGAACGGTGAGCAGTTCTTC.

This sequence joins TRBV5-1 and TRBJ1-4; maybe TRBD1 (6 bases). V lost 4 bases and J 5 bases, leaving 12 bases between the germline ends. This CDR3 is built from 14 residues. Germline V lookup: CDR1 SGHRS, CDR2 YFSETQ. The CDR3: CASSRNGQNEKLFF. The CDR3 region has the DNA TGCGCCAGCAGCCGTAACGGACAGAATGAAAAACTGTTTTTT.

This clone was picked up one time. In nucleotides, the CDR3 is TGTGCCAGCAGTTTACTACCAGGGAGCGGGGGAAACACCATATATTTT. Protein sequence: CASSLLPGSGGNTIYF. The J gene is TRBJ1-3, the V gene TRBV28; D is perhaps TRBD1 (5 bases). Germline CDR1 MDHEN, CDR2 SYDVKM. V was shortened by 2 bases and J by 4 bases, with 15 bases between the two germline ends. The CDR3 extends over 16 amino acids. The variable domain in full, with the rest retrieved from reference TRBV28 and TRBJ1-3, is DVKVTQSSRYLVKRTGEKVFLECVQDMDHENMFWYRQDPGLGLRLIYFSYDVKMKEKGDIPEGYSVSREKKERFSLILESASTNQTSMYLCASSLLPGSGGNTIYFGEGSWLTVV.

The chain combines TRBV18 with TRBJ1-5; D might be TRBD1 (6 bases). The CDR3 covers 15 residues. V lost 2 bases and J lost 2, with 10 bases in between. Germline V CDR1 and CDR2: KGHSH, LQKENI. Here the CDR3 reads CASSPEGGGNQPQHF. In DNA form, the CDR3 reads TGTGCCAGCTCACCAGAAGGGGGAGGCAATCAGCCCCAGCATTTT.

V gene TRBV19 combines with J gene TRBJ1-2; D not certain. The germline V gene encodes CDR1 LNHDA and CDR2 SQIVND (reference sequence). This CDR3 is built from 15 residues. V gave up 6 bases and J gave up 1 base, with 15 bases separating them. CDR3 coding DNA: TGTGCCAGTAGCACGGGATGGGTAATTAACTATGGCTACACCTTC. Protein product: CASSTGWVINYGYTF.

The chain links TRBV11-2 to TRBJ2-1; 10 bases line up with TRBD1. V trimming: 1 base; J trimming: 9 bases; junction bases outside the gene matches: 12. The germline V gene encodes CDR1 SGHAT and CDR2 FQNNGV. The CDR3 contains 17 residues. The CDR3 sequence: CASSLVLPGQGLSEQFF. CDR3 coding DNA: TGTGCCAGCAGCTTAGTTCTACCGGGACAGGGGTTGAGTGAGCAGTTCTTC.

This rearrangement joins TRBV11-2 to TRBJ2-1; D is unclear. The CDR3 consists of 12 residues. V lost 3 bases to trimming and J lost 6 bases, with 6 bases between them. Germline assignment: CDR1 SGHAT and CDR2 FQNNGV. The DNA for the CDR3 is TGTGCCAGCAGCTTTCGTCCCAATGAGCAGTTCTTC. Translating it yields CASSFRPNEQFF.

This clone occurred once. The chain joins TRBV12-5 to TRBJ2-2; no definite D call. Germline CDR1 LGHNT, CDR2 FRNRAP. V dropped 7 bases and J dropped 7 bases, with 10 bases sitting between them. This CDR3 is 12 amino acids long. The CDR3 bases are TGTGCTAGTGCCCGGAGTATCGGGGAGCTGTTTTTT. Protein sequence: CASARSIGELFF.

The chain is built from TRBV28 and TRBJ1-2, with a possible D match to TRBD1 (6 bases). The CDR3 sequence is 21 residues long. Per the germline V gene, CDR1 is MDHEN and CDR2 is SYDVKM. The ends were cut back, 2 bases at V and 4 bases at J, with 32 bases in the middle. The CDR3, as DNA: TGTGCCAGCAGTTTACCCCCGTTAGGACCCACCCGTGTACAGGGTAGCTATGGCTACACCTTC. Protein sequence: CASSLPPLGPTRVQGSYGYTF.

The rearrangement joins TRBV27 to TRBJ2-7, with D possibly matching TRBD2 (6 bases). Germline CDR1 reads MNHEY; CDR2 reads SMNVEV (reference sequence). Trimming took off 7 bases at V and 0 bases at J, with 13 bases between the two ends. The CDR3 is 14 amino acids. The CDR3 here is CASKPGLSSYEQYF. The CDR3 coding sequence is TGTGCCAGCAAACCGGGACTTAGCTCCTACGAGCAGTACTTC.

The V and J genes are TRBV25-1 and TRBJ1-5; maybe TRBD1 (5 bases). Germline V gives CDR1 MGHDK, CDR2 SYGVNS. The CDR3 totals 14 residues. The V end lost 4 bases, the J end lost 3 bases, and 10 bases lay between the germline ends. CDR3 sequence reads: CASSGPTANQPQHF. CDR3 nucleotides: TGTGCCAGCAGTGGACCGACAGCCAATCAGCCCCAGCATTTT.

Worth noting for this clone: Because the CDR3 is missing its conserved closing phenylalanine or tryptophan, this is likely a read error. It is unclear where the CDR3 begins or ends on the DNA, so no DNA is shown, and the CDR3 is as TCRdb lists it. The CDR3 reads CASSSRGDGTQFFS. The chain couples TRBV5-5 to TRBJ2-7; the D call of TRBD1 is as the table states it, not checked on the DNA. Germline V CDR1 and CDR2: SGHKS, YYEKEE (reference sequence). The CDR3 is 14 residues long, counting both termini.

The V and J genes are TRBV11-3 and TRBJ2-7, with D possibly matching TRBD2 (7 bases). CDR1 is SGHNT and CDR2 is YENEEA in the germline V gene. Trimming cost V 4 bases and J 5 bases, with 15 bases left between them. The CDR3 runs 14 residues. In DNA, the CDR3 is TGTGCCAGCAGCTCCGGGGGGCGGGGCAACGAGCAGTACTTC. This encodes CASSSGGRGNEQYF.

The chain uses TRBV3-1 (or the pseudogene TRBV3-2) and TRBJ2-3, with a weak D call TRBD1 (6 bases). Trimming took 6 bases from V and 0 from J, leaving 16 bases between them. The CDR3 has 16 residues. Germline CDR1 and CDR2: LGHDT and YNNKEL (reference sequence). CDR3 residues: CASSQRGGASTDTQYF. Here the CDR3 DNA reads TGTGCCAGCAGTCAGCGAGGGGGAGCTAGCACAGATACGCAGTATTTT.

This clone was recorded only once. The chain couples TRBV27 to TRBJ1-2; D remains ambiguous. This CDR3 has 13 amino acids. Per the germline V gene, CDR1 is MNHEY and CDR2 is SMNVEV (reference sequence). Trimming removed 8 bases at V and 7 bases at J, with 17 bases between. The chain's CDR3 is CASWTGTGFGYTF. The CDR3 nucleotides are TGTGCCAGCTGGACGGGCACGGGGTTTGGCTACACCTTC.

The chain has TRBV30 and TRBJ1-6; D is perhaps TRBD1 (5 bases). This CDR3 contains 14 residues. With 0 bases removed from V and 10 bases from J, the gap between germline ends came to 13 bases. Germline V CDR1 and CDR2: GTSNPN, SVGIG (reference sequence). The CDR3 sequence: CAWSVGAVLSPLHF. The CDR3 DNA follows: TGTGCCTGGAGTGTTGGGGCCGTTCTCTCACCCCTCCACTTT.

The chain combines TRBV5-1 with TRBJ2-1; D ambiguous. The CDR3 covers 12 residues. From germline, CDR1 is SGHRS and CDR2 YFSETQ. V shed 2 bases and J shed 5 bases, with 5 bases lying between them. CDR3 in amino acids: CASSFANNEQFF. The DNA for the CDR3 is TGCGCCAGCAGCTTCGCGAACAATGAGCAGTTCTTC.

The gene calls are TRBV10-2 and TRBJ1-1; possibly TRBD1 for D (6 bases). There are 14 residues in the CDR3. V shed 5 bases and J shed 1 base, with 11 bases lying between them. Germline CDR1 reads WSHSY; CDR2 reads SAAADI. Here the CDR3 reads CASSRGQKNTEAFF. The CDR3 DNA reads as TGCGCCAGCAGTCGCGGACAGAAGAACACTGAAGCTTTCTTT.

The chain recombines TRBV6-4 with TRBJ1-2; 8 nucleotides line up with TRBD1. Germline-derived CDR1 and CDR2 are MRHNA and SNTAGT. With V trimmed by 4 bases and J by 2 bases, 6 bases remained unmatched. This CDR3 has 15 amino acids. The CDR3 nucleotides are TGTGCCAGCAGTGTACAGGGGGGCGGCAACTATGGCTACACCTTC. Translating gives CASSVQGGGNYGYTF.

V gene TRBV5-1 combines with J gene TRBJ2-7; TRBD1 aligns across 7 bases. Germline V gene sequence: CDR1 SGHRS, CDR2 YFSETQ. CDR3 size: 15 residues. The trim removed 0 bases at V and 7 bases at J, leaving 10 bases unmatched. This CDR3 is CASSLVAGGFREQYF. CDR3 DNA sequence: TGCGCCAGCAGCTTGGTGGCAGGGGGTTTTCGGGAGCAGTACTTC. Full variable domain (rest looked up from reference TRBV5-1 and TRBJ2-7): KAGVTQTPRYLIKTRGQQVTLSCSPISGHRSVSWYQQTPGQGLQFLFEYFSETQRNKGNFPGRFSGRQFSNSRSEMNVSTLELGDSALYLCASSLVAGGFREQYFGPGTRLTVT.

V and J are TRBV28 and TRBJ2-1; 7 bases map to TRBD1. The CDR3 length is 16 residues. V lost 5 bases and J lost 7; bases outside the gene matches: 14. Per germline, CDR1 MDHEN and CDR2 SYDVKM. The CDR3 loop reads CASSQSTGKGYNEQFF. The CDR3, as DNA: TGTGCCAGCAGTCAATCGACAGGGAAGGGGTATAATGAGCAGTTCTTC.

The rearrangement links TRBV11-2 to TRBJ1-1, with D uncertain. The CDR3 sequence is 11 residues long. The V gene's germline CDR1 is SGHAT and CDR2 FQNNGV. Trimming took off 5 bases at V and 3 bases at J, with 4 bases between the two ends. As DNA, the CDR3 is TGTGCCAGCAGCCCGTACACTGAAGCTTTCTTT. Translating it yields CASSPYTEAFF.

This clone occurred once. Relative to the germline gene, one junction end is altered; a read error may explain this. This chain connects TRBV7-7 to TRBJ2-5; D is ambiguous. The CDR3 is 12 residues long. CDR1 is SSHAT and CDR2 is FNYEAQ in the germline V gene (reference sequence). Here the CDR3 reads CASSPRGETQYF. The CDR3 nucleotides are TGTGCTAGCAGCCCCCGTGGCGAGACCCAGTACTTC. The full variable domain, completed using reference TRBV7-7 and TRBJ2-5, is GAGVSQSPRYKVTKRGQDVTLRCDPISSHATLYWYQQALGQGPEFLTYFNYEAQPDKSGLPSDRFSAERPEGSISTLTIQRTEQRDSAMYRCASSPRGETQYFGPGTRLLVL.